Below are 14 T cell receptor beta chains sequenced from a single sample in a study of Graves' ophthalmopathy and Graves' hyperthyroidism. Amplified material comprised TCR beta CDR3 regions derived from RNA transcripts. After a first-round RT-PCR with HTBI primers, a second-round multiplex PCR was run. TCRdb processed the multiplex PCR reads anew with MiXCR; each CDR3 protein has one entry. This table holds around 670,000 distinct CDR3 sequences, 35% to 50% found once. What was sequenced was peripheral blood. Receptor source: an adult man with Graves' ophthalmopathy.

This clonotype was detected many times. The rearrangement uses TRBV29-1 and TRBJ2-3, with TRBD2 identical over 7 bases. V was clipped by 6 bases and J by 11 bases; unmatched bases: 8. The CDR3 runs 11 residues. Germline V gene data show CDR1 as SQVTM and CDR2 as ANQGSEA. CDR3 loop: CSVLRGGMQYF. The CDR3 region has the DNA TGCAGCGTCCTCCGGGGAGGGATGCAGTATTTT.

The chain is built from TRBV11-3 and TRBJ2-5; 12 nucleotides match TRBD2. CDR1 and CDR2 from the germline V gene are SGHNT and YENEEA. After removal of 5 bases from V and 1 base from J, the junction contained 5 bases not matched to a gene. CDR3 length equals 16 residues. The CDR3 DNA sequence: TGTGCCAGCAGCCCCACTAGCGGGAGGACCCAAGAGACCCAGTACTTC. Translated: CASSPTSGRTQETQYF. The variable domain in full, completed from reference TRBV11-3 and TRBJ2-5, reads EAGVVQSPRYKIIEKKQPVAFWCNPISGHNTLYWYLQNLGQGPELLIRYENEEAVDDSQLPKDRFSAERLKGVDSTLKIQPAELGDSAVYLCASSPTSGRTQETQYFGPGTRLLVL.

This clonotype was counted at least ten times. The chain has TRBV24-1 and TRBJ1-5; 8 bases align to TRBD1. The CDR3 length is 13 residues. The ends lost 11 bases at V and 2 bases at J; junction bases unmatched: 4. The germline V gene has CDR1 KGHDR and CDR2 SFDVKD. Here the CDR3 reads CARDRGGNQPQHF. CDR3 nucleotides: TGTGCCAGAGACAGGGGTGGCAATCAGCCCCAGCATTTT.

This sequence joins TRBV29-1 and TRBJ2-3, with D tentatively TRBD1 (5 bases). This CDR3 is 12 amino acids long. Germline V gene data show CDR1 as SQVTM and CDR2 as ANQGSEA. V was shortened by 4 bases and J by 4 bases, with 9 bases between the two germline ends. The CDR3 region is CSVVQGSDTQYF. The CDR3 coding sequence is TGCAGCGTTGTGCAGGGATCAGATACGCAGTATTTT.

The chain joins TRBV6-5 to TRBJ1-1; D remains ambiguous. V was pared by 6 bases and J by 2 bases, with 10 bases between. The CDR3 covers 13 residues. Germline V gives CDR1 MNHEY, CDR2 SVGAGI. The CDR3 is CASRAGPNTEAFF. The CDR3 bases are TGTGCCAGCAGAGCCGGGCCCAACACTGAAGCTTTCTTT.

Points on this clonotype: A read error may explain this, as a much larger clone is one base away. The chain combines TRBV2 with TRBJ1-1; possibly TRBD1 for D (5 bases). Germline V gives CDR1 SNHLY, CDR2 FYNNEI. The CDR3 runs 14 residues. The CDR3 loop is CANSTGTANTEAFF. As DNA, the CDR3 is TGTGCCAACAGTACCGGGACGGCGAACACTGAAGCTTTCTTT.

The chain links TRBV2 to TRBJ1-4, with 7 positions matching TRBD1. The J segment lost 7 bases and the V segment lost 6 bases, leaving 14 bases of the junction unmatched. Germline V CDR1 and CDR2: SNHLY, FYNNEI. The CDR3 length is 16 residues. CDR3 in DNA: TGTGCCAGCAGGGGGACAGTACGGGTTCGGACTGAAAAACTGTTTTTT. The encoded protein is CASRGTVRVRTEKLFF.

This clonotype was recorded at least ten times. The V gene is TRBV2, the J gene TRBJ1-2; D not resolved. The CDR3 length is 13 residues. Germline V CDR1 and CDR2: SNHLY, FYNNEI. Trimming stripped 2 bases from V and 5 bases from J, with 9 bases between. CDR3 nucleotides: TGTGCCAGCAGTGAAAGGGTTGGATATGGCTACACCTTC. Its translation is CASSERVGYGYTF.

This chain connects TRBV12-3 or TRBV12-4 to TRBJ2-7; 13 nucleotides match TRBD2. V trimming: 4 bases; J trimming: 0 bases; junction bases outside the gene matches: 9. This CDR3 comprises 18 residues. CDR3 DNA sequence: TGTGCCAGCAGTTCCACTAGCGGGAGGGCCGATAGCTCCTACGAGCAGTACTTC. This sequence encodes CASSSTSGRADSSYEQYF.

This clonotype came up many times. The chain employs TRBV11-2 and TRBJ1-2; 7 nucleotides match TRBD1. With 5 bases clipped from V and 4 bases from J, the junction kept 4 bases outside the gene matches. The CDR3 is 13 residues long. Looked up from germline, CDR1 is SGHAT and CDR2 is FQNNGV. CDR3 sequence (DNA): TGTGCCAGCAGCCAGGACAGGAGCTATGGCTACACCTTC. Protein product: CASSQDRSYGYTF. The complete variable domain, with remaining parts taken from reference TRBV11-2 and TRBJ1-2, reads EAGVAQSPRYKIIEKRQSVAFWCNPISGHATLYWYQQILGQGPKLLIQFQNNGVVDDSQLPKDRFSAERLKGVDSTLKIQPAKLEDSAVYLCASSQDRSYGYTFGSGTRLTVV.

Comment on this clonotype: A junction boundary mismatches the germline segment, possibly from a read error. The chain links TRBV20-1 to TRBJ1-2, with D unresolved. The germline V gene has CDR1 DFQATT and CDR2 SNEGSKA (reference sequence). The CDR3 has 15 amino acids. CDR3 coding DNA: TGCAGTGTTAGAGGGTTTGAGCAGGCCAACTATGGCTACACCTTC. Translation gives CSVRGFEQANYGYTF.

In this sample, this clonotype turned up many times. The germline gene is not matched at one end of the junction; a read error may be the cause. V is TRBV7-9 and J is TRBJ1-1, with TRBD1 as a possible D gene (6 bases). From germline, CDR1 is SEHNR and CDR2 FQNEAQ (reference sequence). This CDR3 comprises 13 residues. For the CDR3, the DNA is TGCGCCAGCAGCTTGCCCCAGGGGACTGAAGCTTTCTTT. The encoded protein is CASSLPQGTEAFF.

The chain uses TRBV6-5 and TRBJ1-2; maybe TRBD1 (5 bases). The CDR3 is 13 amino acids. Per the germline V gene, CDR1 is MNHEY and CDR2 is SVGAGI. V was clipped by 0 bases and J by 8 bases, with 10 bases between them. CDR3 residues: CASSYSSWGGYTF. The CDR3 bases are TGTGCCAGCAGTTACTCGTCGTGGGGGGGCTACACCTTC.

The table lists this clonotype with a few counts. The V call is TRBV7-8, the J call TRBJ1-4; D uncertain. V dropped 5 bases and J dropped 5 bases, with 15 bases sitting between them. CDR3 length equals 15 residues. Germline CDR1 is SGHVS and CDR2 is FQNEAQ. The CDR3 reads CASSLNLGENEKLFF. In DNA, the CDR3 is TGTGCCAGCAGCCTTAACCTGGGCGAAAATGAAAAACTGTTTTTT.